This T cell receptor (beta chain) was sequenced during a study of shared clonotypes between healthy human individuals. Study details: CD4 naive and memory got three plates each, CD8 naive two, CD8 memory one. Study results and caveats: When compared with the clonotypes that were shared by all four sorted-subset donors, the non-shared clonotypes turned out to have lower generation probabilities.

Splitting of CD4+ cells produced CD45RA+ naive and CD45RA-negative memory subsets. This clone was counted a few times. What it binds is not known. This CDR3 spans 14 amino acids. J gave up 9 bases and V 6 bases, and 11 bases lay outside the gene matches. The germline gives CDR1 MNHNS, CDR2 SASEGT. Method: immunoSEQ multiplex PCR; TCRdb's copy keeps in-frame clones and lacks some. The table includes 850,000 to 1,100,000 clones, roughly 80% detected once. This TCR came from a man between 18 and 29 years old in good health. Some clones in this sample may be carry-over from other donors' samples. Sequenced material: memory CD4+ T cells from PBMCs. Subset indicated: CD45RA-negative fraction. This chain connects TRBV6-1 to TRBJ2-4, with 7 bases lining up with TRBD1. The CDR3 loop reads CASRVLTGSVIQYF. The CDR3 region has the DNA TGTGCCAGCAGAGTATTGACAGGGTCCGTCATTCAGTACTTC.